These T cell receptor beta chains were read from a single sample in a study of cytomegalovirus exposure and HLA in healthy donors. Generated by immunoSEQ multiplex PCR, the TCRdb table keeps only in-frame clones and is missing some. This sample has under 200,000 clones; around 80% occur once, and the top ten carry around 1.9%. The sample was PBMCs. Receptors were obtained from a woman aged 25 to 39 in good health and CMV-seropositive. Both conserved end residues are part of each CDR3. Fields, in order: J gene, clone size, V gene, D gene, CDR3 length, CDR3 DNA, CDR3 protein. D genes are given only for firm matches. Only part of the rows carry a size: once, few, many, or a class if the clone is expanded.

J gene: TRBJ2-1; clone size: NA; V gene: TRBV5-1; D gene: NA; CDR3 length: 15; CDR3 DNA: TGCGCCAGCAGCCCCACAGGGTTCGACTACAATGAGCAGTTCTTC; CDR3 protein: CASSPTGFDYNEQFF
J gene: TRBJ2-5; clone size: few; V gene: TRBV29-1; D gene: TRBD1; CDR3 length: 13; CDR3 DNA: TGCAGCGTACTGGACAGGGGTGAGGAGACCCAGTACTTC; CDR3 protein: CSVLDRGEETQYF
J gene: TRBJ2-1; clone size: NA; V gene: TRBV9; D gene: NA; CDR3 length: 17; CDR3 DNA: TGTGCCAGCAGCGTAGCTTCGGGGGACCTTTCCTACAATGAGCAGTTCTTC; CDR3 protein: CASSVASGDLSYNEQFF
J gene: TRBJ2-2; clone size: once; V gene: TRBV14; D gene: NA; CDR3 length: 18; CDR3 DNA: TGTGCCAGCAGCCAACACCTAACTGCATCAGGCGGGACCGGGGAGCTGTTTTTT; CDR3 protein: CASSQHLTASGGTGELFF
J gene: TRBJ2-5; clone size: NA; V gene: TRBV5-6; D gene: TRBD2; CDR3 length: 15; CDR3 DNA: TGTGCCAGCAGCTTGACCGGGAGGGCCCAGGAGACCCAGTACTTC; CDR3 protein: CASSLTGRAQETQYF
J gene: TRBJ1-2; clone size: NA; V gene: TRBV18; D gene: TRBD1; CDR3 length: 15; CDR3 DNA: TGTGCCAGCTCACCTCCGGGACAGGGATCCGAAGGCTACACCTTC; CDR3 protein: CASSPPGQGSEGYTF
J gene: TRBJ1-6; clone size: NA; V gene: TRBV6-5; D gene: TRBD1; CDR3 length: 14; CDR3 DNA: TGTGCCAGTTCAGGGGGATCTCAGAATTCACCCCTCCACTTT; CDR3 protein: CASSGGSQNSPLHF
J gene: TRBJ1-3; clone size: NA; V gene: TRBV9; D gene: NA; CDR3 length: 15; CDR3 DNA: TGTGCCAGCAGCGTAGGGGCAGCAGACAGAAACACCATATATTTT; CDR3 protein: CASSVGAADRNTIYF
J gene: TRBJ1-4; clone size: NA; V gene: TRBV7-6; D gene: TRBD1; CDR3 length: 15; CDR3 DNA: TGTGCCAGCAGCTTAACTGGACAGGAAAATGAAAAACTGTTTTTT; CDR3 protein: CASSLTGQENEKLFF
J gene: TRBJ2-1; clone size: NA; V gene: TRBV5-1; D gene: TRBD1; CDR3 length: 12; CDR3 DNA: TGCGCCAGCAGCGCCTCGGGACAGCAGCAGTTCTTC; CDR3 protein: CASSASGQQQFF
J gene: TRBJ2-7; clone size: NA; V gene: TRBV19; D gene: TRBD1; CDR3 length: 14; CDR3 DNA: TGTGCCAGTAACAGGGGTCCCCATATGTACGAGCAGTACTTC; CDR3 protein: CASNRGPHMYEQYF
J gene: TRBJ1-1; clone size: once; V gene: TRBV6-5; D gene: NA; CDR3 length: 12; CDR3 DNA: TGTGCCAGCAAGGACTTGAACACTGAAGCTTTCTTT; CDR3 protein: CASKDLNTEAFF
J gene: TRBJ2-7; clone size: NA; V gene: TRBV5-1; D gene: TRBD1; CDR3 length: 16; CDR3 DNA: TGCGCCAGCAGCTCGCGGGACAGGGGCGATTTGAACGAGCAGTACTTC; CDR3 protein: CASSSRDRGDLNEQYF
J gene: TRBJ2-7; clone size: NA; V gene: TRBV7-2; D gene: NA; CDR3 length: 13; CDR3 DNA: TGTGCCAGCAGCTGGGAGTTGGGATACGAGCAGTACTTC; CDR3 protein: CASSWELGYEQYF
J gene: TRBJ2-3; clone size: NA; V gene: TRBV7-6; D gene: TRBD2; CDR3 length: 16; CDR3 DNA: TGTGCCAGCAGCCCCAGTGCGGGGGGTTGGACAGATACGCAGTATTTT; CDR3 protein: CASSPSAGGWTDTQYF
J gene: TRBJ1-6; clone size: NA; V gene: TRBV5-1; D gene: TRBD1; CDR3 length: 15; CDR3 DNA: TGCGCCAGCAGCTCACCGGGACAGGGGACTTCACCCCTCCACTTT; CDR3 protein: CASSSPGQGTSPLHF
J gene: TRBJ2-4; clone size: NA; V gene: TRBV7-8; D gene: TRBD2; CDR3 length: 20; CDR3 DNA: TGTGCCAGCAGCTTAGTCGGTGGGACTAGCGGGAGTTCAACCAAAAACATTCAGTACTTC; CDR3 protein: CASSLVGGTSGSSTKNIQYF
J gene: TRBJ2-3; clone size: NA; V gene: TRBV4-1; D gene: TRBD2; CDR3 length: 16; CDR3 DNA: TGCGCCAGCAGCCAAGCGAGCGGGGGAAGCACAGATACGCAGTATTTT; CDR3 protein: CASSQASGGSTDTQYF
J gene: TRBJ2-5; clone size: NA; V gene: TRBV5-1; D gene: NA; CDR3 length: 14; CDR3 DNA: TGCGCCAGCAGCGATTCCCGGGGCCAAGAGACCCAGTACTTC; CDR3 protein: CASSDSRGQETQYF
J gene: TRBJ1-1; clone size: NA; V gene: TRBV27; D gene: NA; CDR3 length: 12; CDR3 DNA: TGTGCCAGCAGCCGCGGTTGGACTGAAGCTTTCTTT; CDR3 protein: CASSRGWTEAFF
J gene: TRBJ1-2; clone size: NA; V gene: TRBV7-2; D gene: TRBD1; CDR3 length: 14; CDR3 DNA: TGTGCCAGCCGGAAGATTTTAGGGGGCTCTGGCTACACCTTC; CDR3 protein: CASRKILGGSGYTF
J gene: TRBJ2-2; clone size: NA; V gene: TRBV4-1; D gene: NA; CDR3 length: 14; CDR3 DNA: TGCGCCAGCAGCCACGGTTCTTACACCGGGGAGCTGTTTTTT; CDR3 protein: CASSHGSYTGELFF
J gene: TRBJ1-1; clone size: NA; V gene: TRBV5-1; D gene: NA; CDR3 length: 14; CDR3 DNA: TGCGCCAGCAGCTTGGGGGGGGCGGGGGCTGAAGCTTTCTTT; CDR3 protein: CASSLGGAGAEAFF
J gene: TRBJ1-4; clone size: NA; V gene: TRBV6-1; D gene: NA; CDR3 length: 14; CDR3 DNA: TGTGCCAGCAGTGAAGGGCCACCTAATGAAAAACTGTTTTTT; CDR3 protein: CASSEGPPNEKLFF
J gene: TRBJ1-1; clone size: NA; V gene: TRBV27; D gene: NA; CDR3 length: 14; CDR3 DNA: TGTGCCAGCAGTTTTCTAATCGACAGCACTGAAGCTTTCTTT; CDR3 protein: CASSFLIDSTEAFF
J gene: TRBJ1-2; clone size: NA; V gene: TRBV28; D gene: NA; CDR3 length: 13; CDR3 DNA: TGTGCCAGCAGCCCCACAGGGTCCTATGGCTACACCTTC; CDR3 protein: CASSPTGSYGYTF
J gene: TRBJ2-3; clone size: NA; V gene: TRBV30; D gene: TRBD2; CDR3 length: 13; CDR3 DNA: TGTGCCTGGACACTGGGGGGGGAGGATACGCAGTATTTT; CDR3 protein: CAWTLGGEDTQYF
J gene: TRBJ1-3; clone size: NA; V gene: TRBV2; D gene: NA; CDR3 length: 15; CDR3 DNA: TGTGCCAGCAGCGACGGACAGAACTCTGGAAACACCATATATTTT; CDR3 protein: CASSDGQNSGNTIYF
J gene: TRBJ1-2; clone size: NA; V gene: TRBV5-5; D gene: NA; CDR3 length: 14; CDR3 DNA: TGTGCCAGCAGCTTGGTGACAGCTAACTATGGCTACACCTTC; CDR3 protein: CASSLVTANYGYTF